This T cell receptor (beta chain) emerged from a study of blood T cell repertoires in COVID-19. Study-wide context: From T cells, B-cell-depleted T cells, or PBMCs came the material, which was cDNA or gDNA.

Produced via immunoSEQ multiplex PCR; TCRdb's table is partial and in-frame only. The data show 200,000 to 250,000 clones, over 80% seen once. The count of this clone is one. Participant age was roughly 18 to 90 years, and participants resided in fewer than 30 US areas. Participants had their cohort set by participant-reported clinical history. Two negative PCRs, clearance, or symptom resolution characterized the recovered Cohort 3 donors. The CDR3 consists of 13 residues. In germline, CDR1 is MNHEY, CDR2 SVGAGI. Trimming pared 6 bases from V and 1 base from J, leaving 7 bases between. Sequencing was performed on PBMCs or T cells enriched from blood (not recorded which). This chain uses TRBV6-5 with TRBJ1-5, with D unclear. The receptor comes from a woman aged 18 to 35 who had recovered from COVID-19. The CDR3 reads CASSTESNQPQHF. As DNA, the CDR3 is TGTGCCAGCAGCACAGAAAGCAATCAGCCCCAGCATTTT.